These 24 T cell receptor beta chains were all obtained from the same sample, sequenced in a study of blood T cells in healthy people across ages. Combining a sample-barcoded 5' primer with a J-beta primer mix, a second PCR ran for 7 to 11 cycles. TCRdb called the 5' RACE reads again in MiXCR, with one record for every CDR3 protein. The data show hundreds of thousands of distinct CDR3 sequences, 53% seen once. The sample comprised blood. These receptors were obtained from a man at least 80 years old in good health.

The V gene is TRBV28, the J gene TRBJ2-7; TRBD2 matches at 13 bases. Germline trimming cut 6 bases from V and 3 bases from J; bases unmatched to any gene: 5. The CDR3 covers 15 residues. Germline V gene lookup returns CDR1 MDHEN and CDR2 SYDVKM. This chain's CDR3 is CASRMTSGRYYEQYF. The CDR3 DNA follows: TGTGCCAGCAGGATGACTAGCGGGAGGTACTACGAGCAGTACTTC.

In this sample, this clonotype turned up a few times. The chain has TRBV10-3 and TRBJ2-1; 14 bases line up with TRBD2. The CDR3 has 18 residues. Germline V lookup: CDR1 ENHRY, CDR2 SYGVKD. V dropped 2 bases and J dropped 7; count of bases not matched to a gene: 10. CDR3 loop: CAISELLAGTSGRNEQFF. The CDR3 coding sequence is TGTGCCATCAGTGAGCTCCTCGCCGGGACTAGCGGGAGAAATGAGCAGTTCTTC.

The chain couples TRBV29-1 to TRBJ1-1; D call uncertain. The V end was cut by 6 bases, the J end by 0 bases, with 11 bases between. The CDR3 consists of 13 residues. Germline values: CDR1 SQVTM, CDR2 ANQGSEA. This CDR3 is CSVHPGLNTEAFF. CDR3 coding DNA: TGCAGCGTACATCCGGGCCTGAACACTGAAGCTTTCTTT.

In its sample, this clonotype was seen a few times. The CDR3 nucleotides read TGTGCCAGCTCACCACCGGGGGATGAGCAGTTCTTC. Encoded protein: CASSPPGDEQFF. The chain combines TRBV6-5 with TRBJ2-1; D might be TRBD2 (6 bases). The germline V gene has CDR1 MNHEY and CDR2 SVGAGI. The CDR3 length is 12 residues. V lost 8 bases and J lost 8, with 13 bases in between.

As for this clonotype: The junction and the germline gene differ at one end; a read error may be behind it. The V gene is TRBV27, the J gene TRBJ2-5; 7 nucleotides match TRBD2. Germline CDR1 MNHEY, CDR2 SMNVEV (reference sequence). The CDR3 runs 15 residues. The CDR3 DNA follows: TGCGCCAGCAGCAAAGGACTAGTGGGATCAGAGACCCAGTACTTC. This sequence encodes CASSKGLVGSETQYF.

The chain couples TRBV6-5 to TRBJ1-6; D possibly corresponds to TRBD1 (5 bases). The V end lost 5 bases, the J end lost 10 bases, and 18 bases lay between the germline ends. This CDR3 is built from 15 residues. Germline V CDR1 and CDR2: MNHEY, SVGAGI. The CDR3 DNA follows: TGTGCCAGCAGTCCAGAATGGGCAGGGAGATCACCCCTCCACTTT. Amino acids: CASSPEWAGRSPLHF.

The table lists this clonotype with a few counts. The chain is built from TRBV7-2 and TRBJ2-1; 8 bases map to TRBD2. The CDR3 spans 21 residues. V lost 5 bases and J lost 0; bases outside the gene matches: 21. From germline, CDR1 is SGHTA and CDR2 FQGNSA. The CDR3 spells CASSPGLRGLAGGSSYNEQFF. CDR3 nucleotide sequence: TGTGCCAGCAGCCCCGGACTCAGAGGGCTAGCGGGTGGGAGCTCCTACAATGAGCAGTTCTTC.

The chain has TRBV6-2 or TRBV6-3 and TRBJ2-3; TRBD2 matches 11 bases. CDR1 is MNHEY and CDR2 is SVGEGT in the germline V gene. CDR3 length: 16 residues. Trimming took 8 bases from V and 2 from J; bases not matched to a gene: 9. This chain's CDR3 is CASDGLAGTFTDTQYF. As DNA, the CDR3 is TGTGCCAGCGATGGACTAGCGGGTACTTTCACAGATACGCAGTATTTT.

The chain joins TRBV4-1 to TRBJ2-1; no definite D call. The CDR3 sequence is 17 residues long. Trimming left V 0 bases short and J 0 bases short, with 12 bases between. The germline CDR1 and CDR2 sequences are MGHRA and YSYEKL. CDR3 loop: CASSQDHTSNSYNEQFF. In DNA form, the CDR3 reads TGCGCCAGCAGCCAAGATCATACCAGCAACTCCTACAATGAGCAGTTCTTC.

The chain carries TRBV3-1 and TRBJ2-1; 7 bases are a match to TRBD2. The CDR3 consists of 16 residues. Trimming removed 0 bases from V and 3 bases from J; junction bases left unmatched: 5. Germline-derived CDR1 and CDR2 are LGHDT and YNNKEL (reference sequence). CDR3 sequence (DNA): TGTGCCAGCAGCCAAGATGGGGTAGCGGGCTACAATGAGCAGTTCTTC. Amino acids: CASSQDGVAGYNEQFF.

This clonotype was counted between two and nine times. The CDR3 DNA reads as TGTGCCAGCAGCTTAGGCTCTACCTCCTACAATGAGCAGTTCTTC. Translating gives CASSLGSTSYNEQFF. The rearrangement uses TRBV7-2 and TRBJ2-1, with unresolved D. The V gene's germline CDR1 is SGHTA and CDR2 FQGNSA. This CDR3 is built from 15 residues. V dropped 1 base and J dropped 0 bases, with 7 bases sitting between them.

The chain employs TRBV10-3 and TRBJ2-1; TRBD2 agrees at 13 bases. Germline lookup yields CDR1 ENHRY and CDR2 SYGVKD. CDR3 length: 18 residues. V lost 3 bases to trimming and J lost 7 bases; unmatched junction nucleotides: 12. The CDR3 is CAISERLAGGTNGNEQFF. For the CDR3, the DNA is TGTGCCATCAGTGAAAGACTAGCGGGAGGCACCAACGGGAATGAGCAGTTCTTC.

V usage is TRBV4-1 and J usage is TRBJ2-1; 7 positions agree with TRBD2. J lost 8 bases, V lost 4 bases, and 11 bases had no gene match. Per the germline V gene, CDR1 is MGHRA and CDR2 is YSYEKL. CDR3 length equals 15 residues. DNA of the CDR3: TGCGCCAGCAGCCCGATGACTAGCTATGTCGATGAGCAGTTCTTC. Its protein is CASSPMTSYVDEQFF.

This clonotype appeared many times. J is TRBJ2-5 and V is TRBV29-1; D call uncertain. Germline V gene sequence: CDR1 SQVTM, CDR2 ANQGSEA. The germline V and J ends were trimmed by 7 bases and 4 bases, with 7 bases remaining between them. This CDR3 is built from 10 residues. The CDR3 region is CSGGRETQYF. In DNA form, the CDR3 reads TGCAGCGGAGGTCGAGAGACCCAGTACTTC.

V gene TRBV20-1 combines with J gene TRBJ1-5, with 8 bases that match TRBD1. V was pared by 0 bases and J by 7 bases, with 14 bases of the junction left unmatched. Germline V lookup: CDR1 DFQATT, CDR2 SNEGSKA (reference sequence). CDR3 length: 17 amino acids. The CDR3 bases are TGCAGTGCTAGAGAAATACCGCCGGGACAGGAAAGACAGCCCCAGCATTTT. It yields the protein CSAREIPPGQERQPQHF.

There are a few counts of this clonotype. This chain uses TRBV7-2 with TRBJ1-5, with D uncertain. This CDR3 spans 13 amino acids. From germline, CDR1 is SGHTA and CDR2 FQGNSA. Trimming left V 3 bases short and J 1 base short, with 4 bases between. DNA of the CDR3: TGTGCCAGCAGCTTTACGAGCAATCAGCCCCAGCATTTT. Translating gives CASSFTSNQPQHF.

The chain's CDR3 is CASSPWTSGITSYEQYF. DNA of the CDR3: TGTGCCAGCAGCCCCTGGACTAGCGGGATTACCTCCTACGAGCAGTACTTC. V usage is TRBV3-1 and J usage is TRBJ2-7; 12 bases map to TRBD2. The CDR3 consists of 17 residues. Germline loops: CDR1 LGHDT, CDR2 YNNKEL (reference sequence). Trimming cost V 4 bases and J 0 bases; bases outside gene matches: 7.

The J gene is TRBJ1-2, the V gene TRBV14; unclear D gene. Trimming left V 0 bases short and J 8 bases short, with 16 bases between. Germline V gene sequence: CDR1 SGHDN, CDR2 FVKESK. The CDR3 loop spans 15 amino acids. This CDR3 reads CASSQDRVGSLGYTF. The CDR3 coding sequence is TGTGCCAGCAGCCAAGATCGGGTCGGGAGTTTGGGCTACACCTTC.

There are a few counts of this clonotype. The chain recombines TRBV29-1 with TRBJ1-4, with 9 bases identical to TRBD1. The CDR3 spans 12 residues. The germline gives CDR1 SQVTM, CDR2 ANQGSEA. V lost 6 bases to trimming and J lost 7 bases; unmatched junction nucleotides: 3. CDR3 nucleotide sequence: TGCAGCGTGAGACAGGGGGGTGAAAAACTGTTTTTT. Translation gives CSVRQGGEKLFF. Using reference TRBV29-1 and TRBJ1-4 for the parts outside the CDR3, the full variable domain is SAVISQKPSRDICQRGTSLTIQCQVDSQVTMMFWYRQQPGQSLTLIATANQGSEATYESGFVIDKFPISRPNLTFSTLTVSNMSPEDSSIYLCSVRQGGEKLFFGSGTQLSVL.

J is TRBJ2-5 and V is TRBV12-3 or TRBV12-4; perhaps D is TRBD1 or TRBD2 (5 bases each). Trimming removed 5 bases from V and 3 bases from J, with 7 bases in between. This CDR3 has 12 residues. CDR3 DNA: TGTGCCAGCAGTCGGGACGAAGAGACCCAGTACTTC. Translation: CASSRDEETQYF.

This chain connects TRBV6-1 to TRBJ2-3; 9 bases match TRBD1. V lost 7 bases to trimming and J lost 14 bases; unmatched junction nucleotides: 19. CDR1 and CDR2 (germline): MNHNS, SASEGT. The CDR3 sequence is 15 residues long. The CDR3 DNA sequence: TGTGCCAGCATCCAAAGGGGACAGGGTCAAAGATACGCGTATTTT. It codes for CASIQRGQGQRYAYF.

With regard to this clonotype: This may come from a read error, since a much larger clone is one base off. The CDR3 nucleotides are TGCAGCGTAGACAAGGACTGCAATGAGCAGTTCTTC. This translates into CSVDKDCNEQFF. This chain links TRBV29-1 with TRBJ2-1; TRBD2 is a possible D gene (5 bases). Germline V gene lookup returns CDR1 SQVTM and CDR2 ANQGSEA. The CDR3 contains 12 residues. Trimming pared 6 bases from V and 6 bases from J, leaving 12 bases between.

This clonotype was recorded many times. V usage is TRBV28 and J usage is TRBJ2-7; a possible D gene is TRBD1 (6 bases). Looked up from germline, CDR1 is MDHEN and CDR2 is SYDVKM. This CDR3 is 13 amino acids long. V was pared by 5 bases and J by 12 bases, with 20 bases between. The CDR3 protein is CASSAQRQARSYF. In DNA form, the CDR3 reads TGTGCCAGCAGTGCCCAAAGACAGGCCCGTTCGTACTTC.

The V gene is TRBV10-2, the J gene TRBJ2-3; D call uncertain. This CDR3 spans 11 amino acids. V lost 8 bases and J lost 7, with 10 bases in between. CDR1 is WSHSY and CDR2 is SAAADI in the germline V gene. DNA for the CDR3: TGCGCCAGCCTTGAGACAAATACGCAGTATTTT. Translating it yields CASLETNTQYF.